Sequencing of this TCR beta chain was carried out in a study of T cell repertoires in cytomegalovirus infection. Across the study: Epitope selection comprised recently identified HLA-C-restricted CMV epitopes and well-studied HLA-B-restricted CMV epitopes.

Trimming shortened V by 3 bases and J by 12 bases, and 15 bases separated the two germline ends. Germline-derived CDR1 and CDR2 are LNHDA and SQIVND (reference sequence). The CDR3 length is 13 residues. Remarks on this clonotype: The antigen is undetermined.

MiXCR, run by TCRdb on the reads, gives a single entry per CDR3 protein. The sample lists a few hundred thousand distinct CDR3 sequences, about 39% occurring once. Findings of the study overall: There were carriers of CMV plus the relevant HLA, and cumulative public TCR beta family frequency identified them. Dominant in the ex vivo response were TCR beta clonotypes restricted by HLA-C and specific for CMV.

The sample was cultured PBMCs, taken from culture after CMV antigen stimulation. This chain joins TRBV19 and TRBJ2-1; D is perhaps TRBD1 or TRBD2 (6 bases each). This clonotype was sampled from a human donor in good health (CMV status not recorded). Some clones in this sample may be carry-over from other donors' samples. The CDR3 DNA follows: TGTGCCAGTAGTATCACCAGGGGACTCTGGCAGTTCTTC. This encodes CASSITRGLWQFF.